The source of this TCR beta chain is a study of T cell changes during pregnancy in multiple sclerosis. This CDR3 has 13 amino acids. CDR1 is GTSNPN, CDR2 SVGIG, per germline (reference sequence). The junction had 8 bases not matched to a gene; V was cut back by 7 bases and J by 3 bases. Repertoires were generated with immunoSEQ multiplex PCR, while TCRdb's copy carries only in-frame clones and drops some. The sample has 25,000 to 30,000 clones, more than 80% seen once. The starting material was CD8+ T cells from peripheral blood mononuclear cells, obtained before pregnancy. This TCR was sampled from a female donor with multiple sclerosis, enrolled in a pregnancy study. The V gene is TRBV30, the J gene TRBJ1-2; 7 bases are a match to TRBD1. CDR3 residues: CASLAGTDYGYTF. The CDR3 DNA reads as TGTGCCTCCCTCGCCGGGACAGACTATGGCTACACCTTC.